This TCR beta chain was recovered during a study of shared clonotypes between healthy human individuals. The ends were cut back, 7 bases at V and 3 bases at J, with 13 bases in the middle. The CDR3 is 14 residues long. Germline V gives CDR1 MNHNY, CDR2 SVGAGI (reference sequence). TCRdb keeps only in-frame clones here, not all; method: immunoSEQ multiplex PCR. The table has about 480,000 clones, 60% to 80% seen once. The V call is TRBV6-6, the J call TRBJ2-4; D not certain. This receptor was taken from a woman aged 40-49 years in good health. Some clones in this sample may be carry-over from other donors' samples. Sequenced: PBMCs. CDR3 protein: CASTQSHDKNIQYF. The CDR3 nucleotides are TGTGCCAGCACCCAAAGTCACGACAAAAACATTCAGTACTTC.